Sequencing of this T cell receptor beta chain was carried out in a study of blood T cells in healthy people across ages. The CDR3 covers 15 residues. CDR1 SQVTM and CDR2 ANQGSEA come from the germline V gene. The J segment lost 8 bases and the V segment lost 6 bases, leaving 13 bases of the junction unmatched. The table lists this clonotype with a few counts. With a J-beta primer mix and a sample-barcoded 5' primer, a second PCR ran roughly 6 to 11 cycles. TCRdb processed the 5' RACE reads anew with MiXCR; each CDR3 protein has one entry. The sample comprises 760,000 or so distinct CDR3 sequences, just under 25% of which are singletons, and 9.4% rests with the top ten. The sample was also reused in another study, on T cells of mothers and their children.

Sequences were obtained from blood. This TCR was sampled from a boy under 18 in good health. The chain recombines TRBV29-1 with TRBJ2-1; 10 bases fit TRBD1. CDR3 bases: TGCAGCGTCGTGTCCCCGGGACAGGGGTCCTATGAGCAGTTCTTC. Translation: CSVVSPGQGSYEQFF.